Below, 26 T cell receptor beta chains from the same sample are listed, as sequenced in a study of type 1 regulatory T cells. Their cognate antigens are unknown. MiXCR was run by TCRdb on the reads, yielding one entry per CDR3 protein. The sample holds tens of thousands of distinct CDR3 sequences, approximately 12% seen once. The sequencing sample was made of cultured non-Tr1 T cells, either the whole culture or a sorted T cell fraction (not recorded which). Every receptor here comes from a human donor in good health.

This clonotype has a count of ten or more. CDR3 in DNA: TGTGCCATTGGGACCTCTGGAAACACCATATATTTT. Protein product: CAIGTSGNTIYF. The gene calls are TRBV10-3 and TRBJ1-3; the D gene is possibly TRBD1 (5 bases). Germline CDR1 is ENHRY and CDR2 is SYGVKD. This CDR3 has 12 amino acids. V shed 9 bases and J shed 0 bases, with 6 bases lying between them.

This clonotype was counted ten times or more. This chain links TRBV10-3 with TRBJ2-1; 9 bases match TRBD1. CDR3 size: 13 residues. The germline V gene has CDR1 ENHRY and CDR2 SYGVKD. V lost 4 bases and J lost 7; bases outside the gene matches: 2. The CDR3 loop is CAISGGTGNEQFF. In DNA, the CDR3 is TGTGCCATCAGTGGAGGGACAGGGAATGAGCAGTTCTTC.

CDR3 amino acids: CASRSGGDTQYF. The CDR3 DNA reads as TGTGCCAGCAGGAGCGGGGGGGATACGCAGTATTTT. The V call is TRBV3-1, the J call TRBJ2-3; 9 bases match TRBD2. Germline assignment: CDR1 LGHDT and CDR2 YNNKEL (reference sequence). The CDR3 covers 12 residues. The J segment lost 6 bases and the V segment lost 6 bases, leaving 1 base of the junction unmatched.

This clonotype was recorded at least ten times. The chain combines TRBV5-6 with TRBJ2-6; D is unclear. The germline CDR1 and CDR2 sequences are SGHDT and YYEEEE. V was pared by 5 bases and J by 0 bases, with 9 bases between. The CDR3 runs 15 residues. CDR3 in DNA: TGTGCCAGCAGGGGCCCTACCTCTGGGGCCAACGTCCTGACTTTC. It specifies CASRGPTSGANVLTF.

This clonotype was seen more than once but under ten times. This may arise from a read error, as a much more abundant clone is one base away. J is TRBJ1-2 and V is TRBV7-9; D is unclear. The CDR3 length is 12 residues. Germline V gene data show CDR1 as SEHNR and CDR2 as FQNEAQ (reference sequence). CDR3 amino acids: CANSLLDSGYTF. The CDR3 DNA is TGTGCCAACAGCTTGCTCGACTCGGGCTACACCTTC.

There are a few counts of this clonotype. As DNA, the CDR3 is TGCAGCGTTGCTAGCGGGAGAAATGAGCAGTTCTTC. Amino acid sequence: CSVASGRNEQFF. This chain links TRBV29-1 with TRBJ2-1; 10 positions agree with TRBD2. V lost 4 bases and J lost 7; bases outside the gene matches: 1. The CDR3 runs to 12 residues. Germline values: CDR1 SQVTM, CDR2 ANQGSEA.

This clonotype was detected ten times or more. The genes are TRBV9 and TRBJ2-7; D is uncertain. V was shortened by 0 bases and J by 3 bases, with 13 bases between the two germline ends. Germline-derived CDR1 and CDR2 are SGDLS and YYNGEE. This CDR3 contains 15 residues. CDR3 residues: CASSVGYSPFYEQYF. CDR3 in DNA: TGTGCCAGCAGCGTAGGGTACTCCCCTTTCTACGAGCAGTACTTC. The entire variable domain, with the rest obtained from reference TRBV9 and TRBJ2-7, is as follows: DSGVTQTPKHLITATGQRVTLRCSPRSGDLSVYWYQQSLDQGLQFLIQYYNGEERAKGNILERFSAQQFPDLHSELNLSSLELGDSALYFCASSVGYSPFYEQYFGPGTRLTVT.

As concerns this clonotype: A much larger clone is a single base away; this may be a read error. The rearrangement links TRBV7-3 to TRBJ1-1, with TRBD1 as a possible D gene (5 bases). The ends were cut back, 5 bases at V and 10 bases at J, with 17 bases in the middle. In germline, CDR1 is SGHTA, CDR2 FQGTGA. The CDR3 consists of 13 residues. In nucleotides, the CDR3 is TGTGCCAGCAGCATGAATCCAACAGACAGAGCTTTCTTT. It yields the protein CASSMNPTDRAFF.

This clonotype has at least ten counts. The chain joins TRBV24-1 to TRBJ2-5, with 7 nucleotides matching TRBD1. In germline, CDR1 is KGHDR, CDR2 SFDVKD. V trimming: 5 bases; J trimming: 5 bases; junction bases outside the gene matches: 7. The CDR3 covers 14 residues. CDR3 sequence (DNA): TGTGCCACCAGTGCCGCCACAGGGGCGGAGACCCAGTACTTC. Protein: CATSAATGAETQYF.

The gene calls are TRBV5-1 and TRBJ2-2, with D maybe TRBD1 (5 bases). Germline loops: CDR1 SGHRS, CDR2 YFSETQ. V lost 4 bases, J lost 4 bases, and 11 bases lay in between. The CDR3 covers 14 residues. CDR3 DNA: TGCGCCAGCAGCCCCAGGGTTGGCACCGGGGAGCTGTTTTTT. This encodes CASSPRVGTGELFF. Variable domain in full (rest from reference TRBV5-1 and TRBJ2-2): KAGVTQTPRYLIKTRGQQVTLSCSPISGHRSVSWYQQTPGQGLQFLFEYFSETQRNKGNFPGRFSGRQFSNSRSEMNVSTLELGDSALYLCASSPRVGTGELFFGEGSRLTVL.

This clonotype was found many times. The V gene is TRBV5-1, the J gene TRBJ1-2; D remains ambiguous. Trimming removed 2 bases at V and 8 bases at J, with 16 bases between. The V gene's germline CDR1 is SGHRS and CDR2 YFSETQ. The CDR3 is made up of 14 amino acids. CDR3 amino acids: CASSLETTAGGYTF. CDR3 coding DNA: TGCGCCAGCAGCTTAGAGACGACGGCGGGGGGCTACACCTTC.

This clonotype was counted between two and nine times. This chain joins TRBV9 and TRBJ2-5; the D gene is possibly TRBD1 (6 bases). This CDR3 contains 14 residues. Germline CDR1 is SGDLS and CDR2 is YYNGEE. V lost 4 bases and J 2 bases, leaving 12 bases between the germline ends. The CDR3: CASSLSDRQETQYF. The DNA of the CDR3 is TGTGCCAGCAGCTTATCGGACAGACAAGAGACCCAGTACTTC. Supplemented by reference TRBV9 and TRBJ2-5, the full variable domain reads DSGVTQTPKHLITATGQRVTLRCSPRSGDLSVYWYQQSLDQGLQFLIQYYNGEERAKGNILERFSAQQFPDLHSELNLSSLELGDSALYFCASSLSDRQETQYFGPGTRLLVL.

Only a few counts were recorded for this clonotype. This rearrangement joins TRBV7-9 to TRBJ1-1; D is unresolved. There are 14 residues in the CDR3. Germline CDR1 reads SEHNR; CDR2 reads FQNEAQ (reference sequence). V was cut by 3 bases and J by 5 bases, with 13 bases left in between. Here the CDR3 DNA reads TGTGCCAGCAGCTTTAGACGGGCGGGGACTGAAGCTTTCTTT. It encodes CASSFRRAGTEAFF.

V and J are TRBV5-1 and TRBJ1-5; TRBD1 matches at 9 bases. With V trimmed by 0 bases and J by 7 bases, 5 bases remained unmatched. Germline CDR1 is SGHRS and CDR2 is YFSETQ. The CDR3 totals 15 residues. CDR3 in DNA: TGCGCCAGCAGCTTGGGGACAGGGGAAAACCAGCCCCAGCATTTT. As protein: CASSLGTGENQPQHF.

Regarding this clonotype: A much larger clone differs by one base, so this may be a read error. The chain joins TRBV20-1 to TRBJ2-3; 7 bases are a match to TRBD2. Germline assignment: CDR1 DFQATT and CDR2 SNEGSKA (reference sequence). With 7 bases clipped from V and 6 bases from J, the junction kept 7 bases outside the gene matches. This CDR3 spans 12 amino acids. As DNA, the CDR3 is TGCAGTGTTCAACTGGGGGGGGATACGCAGTATTTT. This gives the protein CSVQLGGDTQYF.

This clonotype was seen ten or more times. The rearrangement joins TRBV19 to TRBJ1-1; 7 nucleotides agree with TRBD1. The V and J ends lost 9 bases and 0 bases, in that order; junction bases with no gene match: 7. There are 14 residues in the CDR3. The germline V gene encodes CDR1 LNHDA and CDR2 SQIVND (reference sequence). CDR3 residues: CASQTGIVNTEAFF. In nucleotides, the CDR3 is TGTGCCAGCCAGACAGGGATTGTGAACACTGAAGCTTTCTTT.

In this sample, this clonotype turned up a few times. The rearrangement uses TRBV30 and TRBJ1-5; TRBD1 is a possible D gene (6 bases). Germline assignment: CDR1 GTSNPN and CDR2 SVGIG (reference sequence). The CDR3 runs to 13 residues. V was shortened by 2 bases and J by 4 bases, with 9 bases between the two germline ends. In DNA form, the CDR3 reads TGTGCCTGGAGTTTTGACAGGAATCAGCCCCAGCATTTT. This encodes CAWSFDRNQPQHF.

This clonotype was picked up many times. V usage is TRBV28 and J usage is TRBJ1-2, with D unclear. Trimming stripped 7 bases from V and 2 bases from J, with 5 bases between. The CDR3 has 11 amino acids. CDR1 and CDR2 (germline): MDHEN, SYDVKM. This CDR3 reads CASTANYGYTF. Here the CDR3 DNA reads TGTGCCAGCACGGCAAACTATGGCTACACCTTC.

Details on this clonotype: A single base separates this from a much larger clone, so it may be a read error. The V and J genes are TRBV2 and TRBJ1-5; D remains ambiguous. Germline V CDR1 and CDR2: SNHLY, FYNNEI. The CDR3 extends over 15 amino acids. The CDR3 DNA reads TGTGCCAGCAGTGAATCGTGGCAGAGCAATCAGCCCCAGCGTTTT. Translation: CASSESWQSNQPQRF.

This clonotype was recorded at least ten times. The genes are TRBV20-1 and TRBJ2-3, with D possibly matching TRBD2 (5 bases). V was shortened by 6 bases and J by 1 base, with 8 bases between the two germline ends. CDR1 and CDR2 (germline): DFQATT, SNEGSKA (reference sequence). The length of the CDR3 is 12 residues. The CDR3 sequence: CSARAGTDTQYF. CDR3 DNA: TGCAGTGCGCGGGCGGGCACAGATACGCAGTATTTT.

This clonotype was picked up many times. J is TRBJ1-2 and V is TRBV29-1; D not resolved. This CDR3 has 12 residues. V was pared by 5 bases and J by 6 bases, with 13 bases between. Germline V gives CDR1 SQVTM, CDR2 ANQGSEA. The CDR3 region is CSVIVGLDGYTF. The CDR3 region has the DNA TGCAGCGTTATTGTGGGTTTAGATGGCTACACCTTC.

This clonotype was recorded many times. J is TRBJ2-5 and V is TRBV5-4, with unresolved D. The germline V gene has CDR1 SGHNT and CDR2 YYREEE (reference sequence). Trimming shortened V by 4 bases and J by 5 bases, and 15 bases separated the two germline ends. The length of the CDR3 is 14 residues. The CDR3 DNA follows: TGTGCCAGCAGCCTTGACTTCAAGGTGGAGACCCAGTACTTC. Protein product: CASSLDFKVETQYF.

This clonotype was seen at least ten times. V is TRBV12-3 or TRBV12-4 and J is TRBJ2-7, with 9 bases fitting TRBD1. Trimming removed 7 bases from V and 6 bases from J; junction bases left unmatched: 7. This CDR3 comprises 13 residues. The CDR3 DNA sequence: TGTGCCAGCACCCGGGACAGGGTTTCCGAGCAGTACTTC. It encodes CASTRDRVSEQYF.

The V call is TRBV25-1, the J call TRBJ2-2; a weak D match, TRBD1 (6 bases). There are 14 residues in the CDR3. Germline CDR1 and CDR2: MGHDK and SYGVNS. Trimming took off 1 base at V and 5 bases at J, with 8 bases between the two ends. The CDR3 coding sequence is TGTGCCAGCAGTGAATGGACAGTTACCGGGGAGCTGTTTTTT. As protein: CASSEWTVTGELFF.

On this clonotype itself: Its ends do not fully match the called genes, so a read error is possible. The V call is TRBV20-1, the J call TRBJ2-1, with D tentatively TRBD1 or TRBD2 (6 bases each). There are 14 residues in the CDR3. Per the germline V gene, CDR1 is DFQATT and CDR2 is SNEGSKA (reference sequence). For the CDR3, the DNA is TGCGGTGCTAGTACTTGGCAGGGGAGGAATGAGCAGTTCTTC. This gives the protein CGASTWQGRNEQFF.

In this sample, this clonotype turned up many times. The V and J genes are TRBV6-1 and TRBJ2-6; a weak D match, TRBD2 (6 bases). The CDR3 sequence is 19 residues long. With 7 bases removed from V and 0 bases from J, the gap between germline ends came to 22 bases. The germline V gene encodes CDR1 MNHNS and CDR2 SASEGT. Here the CDR3 DNA reads TGTGCCAGCATAAATCAGCCCGGGAGTTTTCTCTCTGGGGCCAACGTCCTGACTTTC. This gives the protein CASINQPGSFLSGANVLTF.